The entry below gives a single TCR beta chain sequence along with its context. What it binds is not known. This sample stems from a study of T cell responses to AZD1222 COVID-19 vaccine. This CDR3 is 15 amino acids long. Germline-derived CDR1 and CDR2 are LNHNV and YYDKDF (reference sequence). The V segment lost 5 bases and the J segment 4 bases; nucleotides outside the gene matches: 10. Profiled with immunoSEQ multiplex PCR; TCRdb holds only in-frame clones, not every one. The sample records some 150,000 clones, almost 90% being singletons. The study's findings and limits: Across the whole spike, CD4 TCRs peaked at regions 160-218 and 743-854.

The J gene is TRBJ1-2, the V gene TRBV15; TRBD1 matches at 7 bases. The sequencing here drew on peripheral blood, taken on day 0 of AZD1222 vaccination. The receptor's source is an adult in good health. DNA of the CDR3: TGTGCCACCAGCGAGACAGGGTCAATTGTCTATGGCTACACCTTC. Translated: CATSETGSIVYGYTF.